One and the same sample provided the 13 T cell receptor beta chains below, sequenced in a study of T cells in Graves' hyperthyroidism and ophthalmopathy (dated by TCRdb to 2018 to 2020). Receptor libraries were prepared by multiplex PCR. Sequencing was performed on an Illumina HiSeq 2000. TCR beta CDR3 regions were amplified from RNA transcripts. A first-round RT-PCR of the TCR CDR3 used the HTBI primer set with the Qiagen OneStep RT-PCR kit. In-frame beta chains were kept once TCRdb had trimmed the public reads at Q25 with fastp and called clones with MiXCR. Entries that share a CDR3 protein sequence are merged under the most common genes and DNA. Counted in this sample were roughly 510,000 distinct CDR3 sequences; about 45% of them appeared once. The ten largest clones add up to about 45% of the sample. Sequenced sample: peripheral blood or thyroid tissue (not recorded which). These receptors all stem from an adult woman with Graves' disease, either hyperthyroidism or ophthalmopathy (not recorded which).

The table lists this clonotype with many counts. The chain's CDR3 is CASNGGRATGELFF. In DNA form, the CDR3 reads TGTGCCAGTAACGGCGGGAGGGCCACCGGGGAGCTGTTTTTT. V usage is TRBV19 and J usage is TRBJ2-2, with 9 bases aligning to TRBD2. The V segment lost 7 bases and the J segment 4 bases; nucleotides outside the gene matches: 4. This CDR3 has 14 amino acids. CDR1 is LNHDA and CDR2 is SQIVND in the germline V gene (reference sequence).

There are a few counts of this clonotype. A read error is possible here, since a much larger clone lies one base away. The chain uses TRBV28 and TRBJ2-2; D gene unclear. CDR1 is MDHEN, CDR2 SYDVKM, per germline. The CDR3 extends over 14 amino acids. The CDR3 sequence is CSSSHGMNTGELFF. CDR3 nucleotides: TGTTCCAGCAGTCATGGGATGAACACCGGGGAGCTGTTTTTT.

This clonotype came up many times. V and J are TRBV6-1 and TRBJ2-5; D not resolved. V was shortened by 6 bases and J by 2 bases, with 10 bases between the two germline ends. This CDR3 is built from 13 residues. The germline V gene encodes CDR1 MNHNS and CDR2 SASEGT. In DNA form, the CDR3 reads TGTGCCAGCAGCCCGGACGTTCAAGAGACCCAGTACTTC. This translates into CASSPDVQETQYF.

The chain is built from TRBV20-1 and TRBJ2-5; either TRBD1 or TRBD2 may supply D (7 bases each). This CDR3 spans 14 amino acids. Germline loops: CDR1 DFQATT, CDR2 SNEGSKA (reference sequence). V lost 6 bases and J lost 4, with 18 bases in between. This CDR3 is CSASSGDRPETQYF. The CDR3 nucleotides read TGCAGTGCCAGCAGCGGGGACAGACCAGAGACCCAGTACTTC.

This clonotype has a count of ten or more. V usage is TRBV20-1 and J usage is TRBJ2-7; either TRBD1 or TRBD2 may fit D (5 bases each). With 1 base removed from V and 4 bases from J, the gap between germline ends came to 8 bases. Germline CDR1 DFQATT, CDR2 SNEGSKA (reference sequence). The CDR3 loop spans 12 amino acids. This CDR3 reads CSARVGTYEQYF. CDR3 DNA sequence: TGCAGTGCTAGAGTAGGGACGTACGAGCAGTACTTC.

Many counts were recorded for this clonotype. V is TRBV11-1 and J is TRBJ1-1, with D hard to call. With 6 bases removed from V and 6 bases from J, the gap between germline ends came to 8 bases. CDR3 size: 11 residues. CDR1 SGHAT and CDR2 FQDESV come from the germline V gene (reference sequence). The CDR3, as DNA: TGTGCCAGCAGGGGCTGGGCTGAAGCTTTCTTT. It translates to CASRGWAEAFF.

The chain carries TRBV10-3 and TRBJ1-6; D uncertain. Trimming left V 2 bases short and J 4 bases short, with 6 bases between. The CDR3 totals 14 residues. Germline loops: CDR1 ENHRY, CDR2 SYGVKD. The CDR3 DNA reads as TGTGCCATCAGTGAGGGGAAGTATAATTCACCCCTCCACTTT. This sequence encodes CAISEGKYNSPLHF.

The chain employs TRBV7-6 and TRBJ2-5, with TRBD1 matching over 8 bases. The V segment lost 5 bases and the J segment 5 bases; nucleotides outside the gene matches: 10. This CDR3 is 15 amino acids long. The germline V gene has CDR1 SGHVS and CDR2 FNYEAQ. The CDR3 DNA sequence: TGTGCCAGCAGCCTAGGACAGGGTGGACGGGAGACCCAGTACTTC. It specifies CASSLGQGGRETQYF.

This clonotype has at least ten counts. The gene calls are TRBV3-1 and TRBJ2-5; perhaps TRBD2 as D (6 bases). The CDR3 runs to 15 residues. V shed 5 bases and J shed 3 bases, with 16 bases lying between them. Germline CDR1 LGHDT, CDR2 YNNKEL (reference sequence). DNA for the CDR3: TGTGCCAGCAGCATCCAGGCGGGCGGGAAAGAGACCCAGTACTTC. This codes for CASSIQAGGKETQYF.

The chain links TRBV29-1 to TRBJ2-7, with 9 bases identical to TRBD2. Per the germline V gene, CDR1 is SQVTM and CDR2 is ANQGSEA. V was clipped by 7 bases and J by 1 base; unmatched bases: 11. The CDR3 consists of 15 residues. The CDR3 loop reads CSAHLAGIGSYEQYF. CDR3 bases: TGCAGCGCCCACCTAGCGGGAATTGGATCCTACGAGCAGTACTTC.

The count of this clonotype is one. The chain is built from TRBV5-5 and TRBJ2-5, with TRBD2 matching over 7 bases. Germline CDR1 reads SGHKS; CDR2 reads YYEKEE (reference sequence). The CDR3 has 15 amino acids. Trimming cost V 5 bases and J 2 bases; bases outside gene matches: 9. The CDR3 bases are TGTGCCAGCAGTTGGGAAGGAGCGGGACAAGAGACCCAGTACTTC. Translation: CASSWEGAGQETQYF.

V gene TRBV29-1 combines with J gene TRBJ1-2; 9 bases map to TRBD1. Trimming cost V 7 bases and J 7 bases; bases outside gene matches: 10. The length of the CDR3 is 13 residues. The germline V gene has CDR1 SQVTM and CDR2 ANQGSEA. CDR3 nucleotides: TGCAGCGCCGAATTACAGGGGGCGGCTGGCTACACCTTC. Protein: CSAELQGAAGYTF.

The DNA of the CDR3 is TGCAGCCATGGGACAGGGGGCAACACTGAAGCTTTCTTT. The encoded protein is CSHGTGGNTEAFF. V and J are TRBV29-1 and TRBJ1-1; 12 nucleotides line up with TRBD1. Trimming removed 8 bases from V and 2 bases from J; junction bases left unmatched: 3. The CDR3 spans 13 residues. Germline V CDR1 and CDR2: SQVTM, ANQGSEA.